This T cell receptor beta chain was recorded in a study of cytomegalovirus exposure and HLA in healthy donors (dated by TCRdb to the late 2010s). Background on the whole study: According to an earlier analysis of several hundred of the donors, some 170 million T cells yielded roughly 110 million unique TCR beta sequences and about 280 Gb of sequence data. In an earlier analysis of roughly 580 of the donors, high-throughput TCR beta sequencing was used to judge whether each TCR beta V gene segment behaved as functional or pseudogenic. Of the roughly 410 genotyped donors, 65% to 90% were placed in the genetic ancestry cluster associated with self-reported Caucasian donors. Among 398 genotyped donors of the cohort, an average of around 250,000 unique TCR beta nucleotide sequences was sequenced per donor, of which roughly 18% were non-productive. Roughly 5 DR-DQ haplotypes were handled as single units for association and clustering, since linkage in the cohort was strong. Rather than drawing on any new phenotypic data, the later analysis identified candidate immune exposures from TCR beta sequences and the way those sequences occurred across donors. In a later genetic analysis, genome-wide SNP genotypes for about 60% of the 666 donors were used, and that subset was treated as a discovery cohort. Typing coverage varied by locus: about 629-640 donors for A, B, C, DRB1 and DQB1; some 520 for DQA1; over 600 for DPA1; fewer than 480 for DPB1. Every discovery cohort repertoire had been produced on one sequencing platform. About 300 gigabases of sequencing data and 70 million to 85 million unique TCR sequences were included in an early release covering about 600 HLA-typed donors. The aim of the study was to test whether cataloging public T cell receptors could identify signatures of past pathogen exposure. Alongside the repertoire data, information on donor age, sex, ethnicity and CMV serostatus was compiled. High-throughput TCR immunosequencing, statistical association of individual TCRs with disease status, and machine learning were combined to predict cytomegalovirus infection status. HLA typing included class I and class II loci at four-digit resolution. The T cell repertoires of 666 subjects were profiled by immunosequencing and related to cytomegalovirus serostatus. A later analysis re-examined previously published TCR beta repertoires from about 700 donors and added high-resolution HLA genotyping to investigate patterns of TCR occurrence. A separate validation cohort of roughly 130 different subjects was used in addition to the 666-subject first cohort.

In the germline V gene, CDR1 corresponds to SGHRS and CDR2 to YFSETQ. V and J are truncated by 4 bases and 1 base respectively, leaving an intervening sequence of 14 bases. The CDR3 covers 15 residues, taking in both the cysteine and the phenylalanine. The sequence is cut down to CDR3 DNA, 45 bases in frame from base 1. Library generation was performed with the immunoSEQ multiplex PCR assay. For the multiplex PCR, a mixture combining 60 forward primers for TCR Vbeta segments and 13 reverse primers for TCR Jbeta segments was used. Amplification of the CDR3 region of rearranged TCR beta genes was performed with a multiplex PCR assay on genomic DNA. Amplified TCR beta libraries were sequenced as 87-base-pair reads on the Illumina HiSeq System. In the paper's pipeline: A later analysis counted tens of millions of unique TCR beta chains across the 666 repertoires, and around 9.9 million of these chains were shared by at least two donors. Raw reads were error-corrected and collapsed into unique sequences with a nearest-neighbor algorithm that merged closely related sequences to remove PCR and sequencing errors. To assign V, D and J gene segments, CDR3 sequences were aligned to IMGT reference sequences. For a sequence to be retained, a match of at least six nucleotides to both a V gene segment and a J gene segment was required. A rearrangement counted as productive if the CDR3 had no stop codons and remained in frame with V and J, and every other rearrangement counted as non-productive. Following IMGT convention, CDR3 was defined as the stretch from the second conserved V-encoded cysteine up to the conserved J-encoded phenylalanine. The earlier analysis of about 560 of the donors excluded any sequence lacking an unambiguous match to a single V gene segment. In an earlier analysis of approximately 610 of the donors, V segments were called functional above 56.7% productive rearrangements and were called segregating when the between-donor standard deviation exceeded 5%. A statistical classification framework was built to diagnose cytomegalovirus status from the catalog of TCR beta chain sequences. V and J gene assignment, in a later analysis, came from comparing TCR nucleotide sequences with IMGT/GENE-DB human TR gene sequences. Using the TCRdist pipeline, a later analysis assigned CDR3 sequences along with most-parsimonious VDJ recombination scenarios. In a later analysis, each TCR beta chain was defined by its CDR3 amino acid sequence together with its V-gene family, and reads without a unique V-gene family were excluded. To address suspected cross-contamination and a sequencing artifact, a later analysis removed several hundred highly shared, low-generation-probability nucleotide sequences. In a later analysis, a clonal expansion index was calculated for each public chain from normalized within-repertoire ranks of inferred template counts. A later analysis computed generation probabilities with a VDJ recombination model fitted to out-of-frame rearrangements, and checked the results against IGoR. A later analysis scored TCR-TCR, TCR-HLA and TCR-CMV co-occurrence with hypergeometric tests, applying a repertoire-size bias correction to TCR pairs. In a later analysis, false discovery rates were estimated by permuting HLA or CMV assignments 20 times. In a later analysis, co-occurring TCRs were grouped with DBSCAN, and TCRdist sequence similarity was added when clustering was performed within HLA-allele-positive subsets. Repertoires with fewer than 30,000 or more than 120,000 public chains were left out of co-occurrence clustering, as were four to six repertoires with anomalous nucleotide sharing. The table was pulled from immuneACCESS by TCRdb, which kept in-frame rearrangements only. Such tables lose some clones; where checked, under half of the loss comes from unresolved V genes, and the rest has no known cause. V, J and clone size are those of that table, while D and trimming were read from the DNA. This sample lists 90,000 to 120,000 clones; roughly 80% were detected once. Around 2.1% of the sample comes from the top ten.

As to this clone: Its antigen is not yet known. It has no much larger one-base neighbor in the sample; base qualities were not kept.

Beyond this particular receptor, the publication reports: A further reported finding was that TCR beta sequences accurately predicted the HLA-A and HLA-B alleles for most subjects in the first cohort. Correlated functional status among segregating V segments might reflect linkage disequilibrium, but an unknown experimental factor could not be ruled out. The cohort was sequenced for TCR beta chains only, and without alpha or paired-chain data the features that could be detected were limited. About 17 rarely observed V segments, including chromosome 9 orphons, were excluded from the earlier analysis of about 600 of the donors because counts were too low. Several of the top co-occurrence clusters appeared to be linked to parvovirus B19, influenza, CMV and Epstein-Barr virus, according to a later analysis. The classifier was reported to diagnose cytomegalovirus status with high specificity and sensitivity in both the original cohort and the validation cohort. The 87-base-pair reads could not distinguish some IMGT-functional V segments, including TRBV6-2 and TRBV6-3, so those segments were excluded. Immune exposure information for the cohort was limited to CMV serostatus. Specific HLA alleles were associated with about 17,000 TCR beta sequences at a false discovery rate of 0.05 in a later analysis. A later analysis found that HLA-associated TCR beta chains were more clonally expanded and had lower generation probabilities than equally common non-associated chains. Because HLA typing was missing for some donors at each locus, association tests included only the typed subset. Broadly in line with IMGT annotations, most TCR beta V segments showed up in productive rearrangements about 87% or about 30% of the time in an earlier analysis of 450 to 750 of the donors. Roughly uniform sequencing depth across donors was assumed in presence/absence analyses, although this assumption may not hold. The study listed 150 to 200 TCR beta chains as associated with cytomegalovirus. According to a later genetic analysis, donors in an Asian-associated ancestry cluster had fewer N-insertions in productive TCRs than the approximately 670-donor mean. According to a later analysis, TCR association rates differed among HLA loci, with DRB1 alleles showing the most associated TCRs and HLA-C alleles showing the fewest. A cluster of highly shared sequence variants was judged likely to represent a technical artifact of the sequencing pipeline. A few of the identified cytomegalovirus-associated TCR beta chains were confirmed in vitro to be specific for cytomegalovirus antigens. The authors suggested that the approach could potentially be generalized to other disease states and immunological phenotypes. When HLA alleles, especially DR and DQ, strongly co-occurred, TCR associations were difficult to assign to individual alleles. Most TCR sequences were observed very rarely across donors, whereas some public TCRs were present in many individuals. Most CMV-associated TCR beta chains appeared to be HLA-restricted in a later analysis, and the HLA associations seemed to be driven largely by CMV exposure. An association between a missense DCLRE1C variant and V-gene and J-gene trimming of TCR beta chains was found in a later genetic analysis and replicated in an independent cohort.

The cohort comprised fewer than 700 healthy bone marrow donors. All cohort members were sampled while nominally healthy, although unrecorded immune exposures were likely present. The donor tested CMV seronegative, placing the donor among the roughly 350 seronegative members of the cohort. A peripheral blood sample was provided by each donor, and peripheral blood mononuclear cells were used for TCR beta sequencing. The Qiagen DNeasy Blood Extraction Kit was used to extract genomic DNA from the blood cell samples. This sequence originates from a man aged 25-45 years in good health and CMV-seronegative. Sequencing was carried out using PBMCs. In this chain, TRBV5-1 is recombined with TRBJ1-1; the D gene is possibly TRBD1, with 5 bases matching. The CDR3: CASSLSGQTNTEAFF. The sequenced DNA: TGCGCCAGCAGCCTGTCCGGACAAACGAACACTGAAGCTTTCTTT.